Sequencing of this T cell receptor (beta chain) was carried out in a study of CD8 T cells in ankylosing spondylitis. General study points: Matched ankylosing spondylitis synovial fluid reportedly contained a significantly enriched population of disease-linked clones. What seemed typical of ankylosing spondylitis blood was a TCR beta motif built from eight highly homologous variants.

CDR1 MNHNS and CDR2 SASEGT come from the germline V gene. CDR3 size: 14 residues. Trimming pared 2 bases from V and 5 bases from J, leaving 12 bases between. Of note for this clonotype: The antigen is not known.

MiXCR, applied by TCRdb to the 5' RACE reads, yields one record per CDR3 protein. Among fewer than 550,000 distinct CDR3 sequences listed, about 5.7% were seen once. Sequencing input: blood, either unsorted or a sorted T cell fraction (not recorded which). The sequence was collected from a male donor with ankylosing spondylitis. The rearrangement uses TRBV6-1 and TRBJ2-5; D unclear. CDR3 loop: CASSERKGRETQYF. CDR3 DNA: TGTGCCAGCAGTGAACGAAAAGGGCGGGAGACCCAGTACTTC.